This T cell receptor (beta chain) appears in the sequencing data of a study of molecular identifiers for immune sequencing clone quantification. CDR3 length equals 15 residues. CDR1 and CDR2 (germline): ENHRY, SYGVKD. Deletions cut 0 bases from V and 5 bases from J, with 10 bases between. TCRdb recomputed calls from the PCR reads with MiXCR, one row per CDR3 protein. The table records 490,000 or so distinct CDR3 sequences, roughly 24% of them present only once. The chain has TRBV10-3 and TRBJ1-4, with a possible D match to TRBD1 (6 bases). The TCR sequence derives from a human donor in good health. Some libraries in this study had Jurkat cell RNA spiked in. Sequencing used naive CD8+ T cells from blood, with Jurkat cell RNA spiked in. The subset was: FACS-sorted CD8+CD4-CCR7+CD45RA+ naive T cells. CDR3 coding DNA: TGTGCCATCAGTGAGTCGAATCAGGGGAATGAAAAACTGTTTTTT. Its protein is CAISESNQGNEKLFF.